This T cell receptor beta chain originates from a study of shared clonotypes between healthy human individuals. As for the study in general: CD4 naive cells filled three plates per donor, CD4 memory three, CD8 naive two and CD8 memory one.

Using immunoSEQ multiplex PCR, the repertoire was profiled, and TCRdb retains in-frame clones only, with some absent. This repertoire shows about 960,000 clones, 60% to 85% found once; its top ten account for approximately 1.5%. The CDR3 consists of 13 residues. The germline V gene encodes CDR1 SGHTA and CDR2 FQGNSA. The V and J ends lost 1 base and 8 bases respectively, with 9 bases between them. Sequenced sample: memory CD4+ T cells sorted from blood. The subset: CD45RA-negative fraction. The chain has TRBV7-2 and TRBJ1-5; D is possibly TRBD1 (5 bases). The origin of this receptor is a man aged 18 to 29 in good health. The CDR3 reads CASSLEGAKPQHF. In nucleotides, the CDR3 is TGTGCCAGCAGCTTAGAAGGGGCTAAGCCCCAGCATTTT.